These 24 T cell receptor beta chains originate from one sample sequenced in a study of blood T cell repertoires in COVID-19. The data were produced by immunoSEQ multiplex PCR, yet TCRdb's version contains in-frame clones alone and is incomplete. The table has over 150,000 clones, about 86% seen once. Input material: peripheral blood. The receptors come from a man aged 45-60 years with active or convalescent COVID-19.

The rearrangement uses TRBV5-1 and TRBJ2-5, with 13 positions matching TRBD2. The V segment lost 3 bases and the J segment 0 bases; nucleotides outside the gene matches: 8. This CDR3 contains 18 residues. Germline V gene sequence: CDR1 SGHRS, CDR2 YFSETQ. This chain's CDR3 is CASSWERTSGSHQETQYF. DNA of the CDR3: TGCGCCAGCAGCTGGGAGAGGACTAGCGGGAGCCACCAAGAGACCCAGTACTTC.

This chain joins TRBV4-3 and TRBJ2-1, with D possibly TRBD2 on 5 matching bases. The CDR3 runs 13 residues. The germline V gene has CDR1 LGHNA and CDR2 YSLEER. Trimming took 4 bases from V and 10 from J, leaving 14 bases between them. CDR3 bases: TGCGCCAGCAGCCCCGCTCGGGGTCGGGAGCAGTTCTTC. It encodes CASSPARGREQFF.

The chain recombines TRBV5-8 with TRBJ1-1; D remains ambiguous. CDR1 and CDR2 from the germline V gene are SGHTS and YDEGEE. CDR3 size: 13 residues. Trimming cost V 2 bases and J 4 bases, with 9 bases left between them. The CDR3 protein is CASSFFPGTEAFF. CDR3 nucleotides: TGTGCCAGCAGCTTTTTTCCAGGCACTGAAGCTTTCTTT.

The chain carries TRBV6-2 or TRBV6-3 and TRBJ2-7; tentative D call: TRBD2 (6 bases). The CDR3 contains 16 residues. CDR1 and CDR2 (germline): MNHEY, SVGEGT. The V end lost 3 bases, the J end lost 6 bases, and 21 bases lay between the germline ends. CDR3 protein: CASSYYLVPGAGEQYF. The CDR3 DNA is TGTGCCAGCAGTTATTATCTCGTACCGGGAGCTGGCGAGCAGTACTTC.

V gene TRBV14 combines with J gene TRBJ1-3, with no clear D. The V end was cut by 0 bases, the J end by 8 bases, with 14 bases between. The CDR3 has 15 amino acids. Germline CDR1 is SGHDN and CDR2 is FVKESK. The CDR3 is CASSQEVESRDTIYF. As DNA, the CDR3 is TGTGCCAGCAGCCAAGAAGTGGAATCACGGGACACCATATATTTT.

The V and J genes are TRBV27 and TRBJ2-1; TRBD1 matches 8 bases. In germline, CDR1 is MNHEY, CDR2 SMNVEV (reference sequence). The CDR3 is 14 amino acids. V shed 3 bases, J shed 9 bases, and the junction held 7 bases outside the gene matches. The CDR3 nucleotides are TGTGCCAGCAGTTTGCCAGGGGGCCTGAGTGAGCAGTTCTTC. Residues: CASSLPGGLSEQFF.

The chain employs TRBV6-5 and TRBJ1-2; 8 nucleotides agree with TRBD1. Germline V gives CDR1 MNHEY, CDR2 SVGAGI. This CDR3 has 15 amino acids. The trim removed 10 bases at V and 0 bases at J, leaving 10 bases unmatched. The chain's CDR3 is CAISSPGQANYGYTF. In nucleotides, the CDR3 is TGTGCCATATCCTCGCCGGGACAGGCTAACTATGGCTACACCTTC.

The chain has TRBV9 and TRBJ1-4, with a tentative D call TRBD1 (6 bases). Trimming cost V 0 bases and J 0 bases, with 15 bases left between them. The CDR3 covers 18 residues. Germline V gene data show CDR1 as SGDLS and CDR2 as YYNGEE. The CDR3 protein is CASSVGAGAVPTNEKLFF. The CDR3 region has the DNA TGTGCCAGCAGCGTAGGGGCAGGGGCCGTACCAACTAATGAAAAACTGTTTTTT.

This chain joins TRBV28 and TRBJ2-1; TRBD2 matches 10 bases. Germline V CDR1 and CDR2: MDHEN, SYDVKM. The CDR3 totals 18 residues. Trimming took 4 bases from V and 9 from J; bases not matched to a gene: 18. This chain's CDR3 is CASSSPGAAGTSDGEQFF. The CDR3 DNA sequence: TGTGCCAGCAGTTCCCCAGGGGCGGCCGGGACTAGCGATGGTGAGCAGTTCTTC.

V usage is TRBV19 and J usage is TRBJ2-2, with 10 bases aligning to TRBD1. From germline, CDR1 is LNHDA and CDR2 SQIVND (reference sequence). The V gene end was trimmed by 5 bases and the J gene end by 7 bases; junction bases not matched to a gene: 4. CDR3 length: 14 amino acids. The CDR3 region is CASSWTGGLGELFF. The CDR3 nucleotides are TGTGCCAGTAGTTGGACAGGGGGTCTCGGGGAGCTGTTTTTT.

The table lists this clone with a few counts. This chain's CDR3 is CASSEISSAGELFF. CDR3 bases: TGTGCCAGCAGCGAAATTAGTAGCGCCGGGGAGCTGTTTTTT. The V and J genes are TRBV5-4 and TRBJ2-2; the D gene is possibly TRBD2 (5 bases). The germline CDR1 and CDR2 sequences are SGHNT and YYREEE (reference sequence). CDR3 length: 14 amino acids. V was cut by 4 bases and J by 6 bases, with 13 bases left in between.

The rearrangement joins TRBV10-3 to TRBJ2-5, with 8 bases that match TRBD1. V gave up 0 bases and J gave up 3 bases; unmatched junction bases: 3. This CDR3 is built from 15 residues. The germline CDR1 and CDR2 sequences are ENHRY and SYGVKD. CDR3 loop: CAISESLDREETQYF. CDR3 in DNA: TGTGCCATCAGTGAGTCCTTGGACAGGGAAGAGACCCAGTACTTC.

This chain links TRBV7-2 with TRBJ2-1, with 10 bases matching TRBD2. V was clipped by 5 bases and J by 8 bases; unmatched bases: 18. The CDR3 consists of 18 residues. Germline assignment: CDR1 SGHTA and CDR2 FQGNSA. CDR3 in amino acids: CASSHSSGTSVLGDEQFF. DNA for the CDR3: TGTGCCAGCAGCCACTCCTCCGGGACTAGCGTTTTGGGCGATGAGCAGTTCTTC.

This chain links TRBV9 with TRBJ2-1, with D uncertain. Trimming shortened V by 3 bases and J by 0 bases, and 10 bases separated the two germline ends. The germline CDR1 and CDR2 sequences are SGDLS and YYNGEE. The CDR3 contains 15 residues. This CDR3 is CASSGDGFSYNEQFF. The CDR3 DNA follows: TGTGCCAGCAGCGGTGACGGGTTCTCCTACAATGAGCAGTTCTTC.

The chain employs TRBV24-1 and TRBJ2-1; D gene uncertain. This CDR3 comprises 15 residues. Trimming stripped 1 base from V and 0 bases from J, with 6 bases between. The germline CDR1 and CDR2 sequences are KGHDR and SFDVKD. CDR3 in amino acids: CATSDLRSSYNEQFF. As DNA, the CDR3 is TGTGCCACCAGTGATTTACGGAGCTCCTACAATGAGCAGTTCTTC.

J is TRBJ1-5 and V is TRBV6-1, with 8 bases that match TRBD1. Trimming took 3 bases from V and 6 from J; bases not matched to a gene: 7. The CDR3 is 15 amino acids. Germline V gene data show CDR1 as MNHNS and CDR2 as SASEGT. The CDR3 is CASSEVRQGSQPQHF. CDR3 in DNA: TGTGCCAGCAGTGAGGTACGACAGGGGAGTCAGCCCCAGCATTTT.

CDR3 bases: TGTGCCAGCAGAGCGAGGGGGTTTCCCGGGGAGCTGTTTTTT. Translating gives CASRARGFPGELFF. The chain combines TRBV28 with TRBJ2-2, with D perhaps matching TRBD1 (6 bases). CDR3 length: 14 residues. CDR1 is MDHEN, CDR2 SYDVKM, per germline. V gave up 6 bases and J gave up 6 bases, with 14 bases separating them.

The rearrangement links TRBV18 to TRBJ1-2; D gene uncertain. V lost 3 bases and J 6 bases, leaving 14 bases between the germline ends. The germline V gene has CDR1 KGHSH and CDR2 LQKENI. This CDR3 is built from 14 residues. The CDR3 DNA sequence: TGTGCCAGCTCACCGGCTGGGGAGAGCAATGGCTACACCTTC. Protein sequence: CASSPAGESNGYTF. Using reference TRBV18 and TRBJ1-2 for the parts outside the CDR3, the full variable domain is NAGVMQNPRHLVRRRGQEARLRCSPMKGHSHVYWYRQLPEEGLKFMVYLQKENIIDESGMPKERFSAEFPKEGPSILRIQQVVRGDSAAYFCASSPAGESNGYTFGSGTRLTVV.

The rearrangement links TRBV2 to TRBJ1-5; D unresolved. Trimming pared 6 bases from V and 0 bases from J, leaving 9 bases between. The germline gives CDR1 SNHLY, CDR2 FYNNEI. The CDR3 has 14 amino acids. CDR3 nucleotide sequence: TGTGCCAGCAGCGCCGGGAGTAGCAATCAGCCCCAGCATTTT. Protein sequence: CASSAGSSNQPQHF.

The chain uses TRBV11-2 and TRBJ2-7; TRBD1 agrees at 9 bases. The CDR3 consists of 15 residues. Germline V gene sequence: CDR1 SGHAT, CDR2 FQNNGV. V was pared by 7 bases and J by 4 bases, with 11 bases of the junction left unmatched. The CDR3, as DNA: TGTGCCAGCAACGACTACAGGGGGCAGAGTTACGAGCAGTACTTC. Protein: CASNDYRGQSYEQYF.

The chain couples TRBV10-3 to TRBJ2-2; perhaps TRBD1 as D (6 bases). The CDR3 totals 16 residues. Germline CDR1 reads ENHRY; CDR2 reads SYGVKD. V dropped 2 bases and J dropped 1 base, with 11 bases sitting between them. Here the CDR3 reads CAISETGQKNTGELFF. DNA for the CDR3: TGTGCCATCAGTGAGACGGGACAAAAGAACACCGGGGAGCTGTTTTTT.

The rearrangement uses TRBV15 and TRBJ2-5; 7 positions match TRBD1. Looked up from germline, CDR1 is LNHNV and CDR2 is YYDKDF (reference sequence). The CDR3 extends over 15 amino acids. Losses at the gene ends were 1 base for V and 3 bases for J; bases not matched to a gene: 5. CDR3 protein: CATSRGTTGKETQYF. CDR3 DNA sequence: TGTGCCACCAGCAGAGGAACGACAGGGAAAGAGACCCAGTACTTC.

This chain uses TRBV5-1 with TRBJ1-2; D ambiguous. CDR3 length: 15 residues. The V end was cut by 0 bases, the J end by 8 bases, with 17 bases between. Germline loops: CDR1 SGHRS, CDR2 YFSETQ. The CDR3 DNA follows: TGCGCCAGCAGCTTGGGCGGTGCAGACTTAAGCGGCTACACCTTC. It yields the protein CASSLGGADLSGYTF.

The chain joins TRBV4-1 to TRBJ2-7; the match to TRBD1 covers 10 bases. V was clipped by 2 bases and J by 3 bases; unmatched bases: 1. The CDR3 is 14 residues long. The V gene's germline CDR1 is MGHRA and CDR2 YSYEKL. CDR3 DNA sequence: TGCGCCAGCAGCCAATGGACAGGGGGCTACGAGCAGTACTTC. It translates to CASSQWTGGYEQYF.